Listed below are T cell receptor beta chains from one sample, sequenced in a study of blood T cell repertoires in COVID-19. Sequencing was performed with immunoSEQ multiplex PCR; in TCRdb, only in-frame clones are kept and a portion is missing. The sample contains 250,000 or so clones, around four fifths of which appear only once. Sequencing was done on a sample of peripheral blood. The receptor source for this set is a woman between 65 and 79 years old with acute or convalescent COVID-19. CDR3s include the opening cysteine and the closing phenylalanine or tryptophan. D genes are given only for firm matches. For some rows the clone size is stated as once, few or many, or as a class when expanded; others skip it.

.,TRBJ1-2,TRBD1,TRBV5-4,TGTGCCAGCAGCTCGTCGGGGACAGTTCCCTATGGCTACACCTTC,CASSSSGTVPYGYTF
.,TRBJ1-6,TRBD1,TRBV28,TGTGCCAGCAGTCTGGGAGGGACAGGGAATTCACCCCTCCACTTT,CASSLGGTGNSPLHF
.,TRBJ2-7,.,TRBV5-6,TGTGCCAGCAGCTTGGACCCGACAGGCACCGGGGATTACTTC,CASSLDPTGTGDYF
.,TRBJ2-3,.,TRBV6-5,TGTGCCAGCAGTTACCCTCCTGATACGCAGTATTTT,CASSYPPDTQYF
.,TRBJ2-1,.,TRBV4-1,TGCGCCAGCTCACTCTACAATGAGCAGTTCTTC,CASSLYNEQFF
.,TRBJ2-7,TRBD1,TRBV5-4,TGTGCCAGCACCCAGTGGGGGACAGGGGCCTACGAGCAGTACTTC,CASTQWGTGAYEQYF
once,TRBJ1-4,TRBD1,TRBV29-1,TGCAGCGTCCGGACAGGACCTAATGAAAAACTGTTTTTT,CSVRTGPNEKLFF
once,TRBJ1-5,.,TRBV7-2,TGTGCCAGCAGCTTAGTCGGTCGGGATCAGCCCCAGCATTTT,CASSLVGRDQPQHF
.,TRBJ1-1,.,TRBV6-6,TGTGCCAGCACTCCGGACGTCAAGGGGGCTTTCTTT,CASTPDVKGAFF
.,TRBJ1-3,TRBD1,TRBV25-1,TGTGCCAGCAGTGTAGAGATGGACAGGACACCTGGAAACACCATATATTTT,CASSVEMDRTPGNTIYF
.,TRBJ2-3,.,TRBV6-6,TGTGCCAGCAGTTACTCGGGGGCCCTTGCAGATACGCAGTATTTT,CASSYSGALADTQYF
.,TRBJ1-2,TRBD1,TRBV29-1,TGCAGCGTTGGGGGGGACAGCTATGGCTACACCTTC,CSVGGDSYGYTF
.,TRBJ1-4,.,TRBV5-1,TGCGCCAGCAGCTTGAACCCGGTTGCAACTAATGAAAAACTGTTTTTT,CASSLNPVATNEKLFF
.,TRBJ2-3,TRBD2,TRBV3-1/TRBV3-2,TGTGCCAGCAGCCCTAGCGGTGATACGCAGTATTTT,CASSPSGDTQYF
once,TRBJ2-7,.,TRBV28,TGTGCCAGCAGATCCACCTACGAGCAGTACTTC,CASRSTYEQYF
.,TRBJ2-5,TRBD2,TRBV7-6,TGTGCCAGCAGCCCGGGACTAACGGGGGAGACCCAGTACTTC,CASSPGLTGETQYF
.,TRBJ2-1,TRBD2,TRBV6-6,TGTGCCAGCAGCCGATTTAGCGGGGGCCCGAGCTCCTACAATGAGCAGTTCTTC,CASSRFSGGPSSYNEQFF
few,TRBJ1-1,.,TRBV7-9,TGTGCCAGCAGCTTAGCGCCGACAGCTGAAGCTTTCTTT,CASSLAPTAEAFF
once,TRBJ1-4,.,TRBV9,TGTGCCAGCAGCGGCGGACGGGGGGATAATGAAAAACTGTTTTTT,CASSGGRGDNEKLFF
.,TRBJ1-1,TRBD1,TRBV6-5,TGTGCCAGCAGCCCCACGGGAGGGGGCCAGAAAGCTTTCTTT,CASSPTGGGQKAFF
few,TRBJ1-1,.,TRBV5-1,TGCGCCAGCAGCTTGGAGGGGGTTGGTGAAGCTTTCTTT,CASSLEGVGEAFF
.,TRBJ2-1,TRBD1,TRBV15,TGTGCCACCAGCAGACACAGGGGCGAGAACGATGAGCAGTTCTTC,CATSRHRGENDEQFF
.,TRBJ2-5,.,TRBV7-2,TGTGCCAGCAGCGCTTTATTGGACTACCAAGAGACCCAGTACTTC,CASSALLDYQETQYF
.,TRBJ2-1,.,TRBV9,TGTGCCAGCAGCGTAAGTAGCATGAATGAGCAGTTCTTC,CASSVSSMNEQFF
.,TRBJ1-4,.,TRBV6-1,TGTGCCAGCAGTGAAATCCGAGCGCTGACTGAAAAACTGTTTTTT,CASSEIRALTEKLFF
once,TRBJ1-2,TRBD1,TRBV7-6,TGTGCCAGCAGCCCCCTAGGGACAGGGGTATATGGCTACACCTTC,CASSPLGTGVYGYTF
.,TRBJ2-2,TRBD2,TRBV11-1,TGTGCCAGCAGCTTACCGCGGGGGGGCCTGGCCGGGGAGCTGTTTTTT,CASSLPRGGLAGELFF